This TCR beta chain was captured by sequencing in a study of T cells in Graves' hyperthyroidism and ophthalmopathy. The CDR3 spans 14 residues. Per germline, CDR1 SNHLY and CDR2 FYNNEI. V shed 6 bases and J 3 bases; nucleotides not matched to a gene: 6. Amplification yielded TCR beta CDR3 regions, with RNA transcripts as the source. An initial round of RT-PCR targeting the TCR CDR3 relied on the HTBI primer set. Using its own MiXCR run on the multiplex PCR reads, TCRdb lists one record per CDR3 protein. The sample comprises around 480,000 distinct CDR3 sequences, 13% to 15% of which are singletons, and 15% to 20% rests with the top ten. This clonotype was picked up many times.

The chain carries TRBV2 and TRBJ2-7, with 9 nucleotides matching TRBD2. This TCR derives from a woman aged 18-29 years with Graves' hyperthyroidism. What was sequenced was blood. The CDR3 protein is CASRAGLAVYEQYF. The CDR3 DNA reads as TGTGCCAGCAGGGCGGGACTAGCCGTCTACGAGCAGTACTTC.